A selection of T cell receptor beta chains follows, all from one sample in a study of blood T cell repertoires in COVID-19. Only in-frame clones appear in the TCRdb table, and some are missing; sequencing was by immunoSEQ multiplex PCR. The sample consists of roughly 250,000 clones, roughly 80% of them appearing once. Sequencing was carried out using PBMCs or T cells enriched from blood (not recorded which). The receptors here all came from a woman in her forties who had been exposed to COVID-19. The CDR3 runs from the conserved cysteine through the conserved F or W. D genes are given only for firm matches.

TRBJ2-7 | NA | TRBV27 | CASSFGPNGGEQYF
TRBJ2-5 | TRBD2 | TRBV13 | CASSIRAGGLQETQYF
TRBJ1-2 | NA | TRBV6-5 | CASSYESDYGYTF
TRBJ2-1 | TRBD2 | TRBV6-2/TRBV6-3 | CASSYSGLGLRSYNEQFF
TRBJ2-7 | TRBD1 | TRBV7-9 | CASSPRQGAGEQYF
TRBJ2-7 | NA | TRBV12-3/TRBV12-4 | CASAPVTDEQYF
TRBJ2-5 | TRBD2 | TRBV4-2 | CASSPGGAQETQYF
TRBJ1-4 | NA | TRBV28 | CASSPPIGGTDEKLFF
TRBJ1-6 | TRBD1 | TRBV10-1 | CANPGTGGSYNSPLHF
TRBJ2-1 | TRBD2 | TRBV27 | CASNPGLLYNEQFF
TRBJ2-5 | TRBD2 | TRBV2 | CASYLSRGQETQYF
TRBJ1-5 | NA | TRBV29-1 | CSVATGFDRDQPQHF
TRBJ1-6 | TRBD1 | TRBV2 | CASSLDRGNYNSPLHF
TRBJ2-1 | TRBD2 | TRBV27 | CASSRGLAGGDNEQFF
TRBJ2-1 | TRBD2 | TRBV2 | CASKGGGLDEQFF
TRBJ1-1 | NA | TRBV28 | CASSPARGGSTEAFF
TRBJ2-7 | NA | TRBV10-3 | CAISEHRGLEQYF
TRBJ2-7 | NA | TRBV19 | CASSMGRLPASYEQYF
TRBJ1-2 | TRBD1 | TRBV5-1 | CASSRSGTEYGYTF
TRBJ1-6 | NA | TRBV6-5 | CASSYMGPPNSPLHF
TRBJ2-7 | TRBD2 | TRBV9 | CASSVGLAGGLYEQYF
TRBJ2-1 | TRBD1 | TRBV5-6 | CASSLEGTGGYNEQFF
TRBJ1-2 | NA | TRBV2 | CASSSFDTFYGYTF
TRBJ1-1 | TRBD1 | TRBV28 | CASNDRGAPAFF
TRBJ2-2 | TRBD2 | TRBV6-2/TRBV6-3 | CASSYFGGATGELFF
TRBJ2-7 | TRBD1 | TRBV19 | CASSMAGGTGPYEQYF
TRBJ2-5 | NA | TRBV7-7 | CASSLWGLQETQYF
TRBJ1-5 | TRBD1 | TRBV2 | CASSGQGAHQPQHF
TRBJ2-7 | NA | TRBV5-6 | CASSLRTALEQYF
TRBJ2-7 | TRBD1 | TRBV5-1 | CASSFGTDYEQYF
TRBJ2-3 | TRBD2 | TRBV11-2 | CASSSGGDTDTQYF
TRBJ2-3 | TRBD2 | TRBV5-1 | CASSRTSGGTDTQYF
TRBJ1-2 | NA | TRBV7-9 | CASSSGNAYGYTF
TRBJ1-5 | NA | TRBV7-2 | CASSLALERPQHF
TRBJ2-3 | TRBD2 | TRBV7-2 | CASSLEPSGTSTDTQYF
TRBJ2-5 | TRBD2 | TRBV15 | CATSRSGGGEQETQYF
TRBJ1-3 | NA | TRBV6-5 | CASSYSTRGGGNTIYF
TRBJ2-3 | NA | TRBV9 | CASSVAGGTGLTDTQYF
TRBJ2-6 | NA | TRBV28 | CASSLRGSGANVLTF
TRBJ1-2 | TRBD1 | TRBV10-1 | CASQTGGKSNYGYTF
TRBJ1-3 | TRBD1 | TRBV5-1 | CASSSEPGQFSGNTIYF
TRBJ2-3 | TRBD1 | TRBV7-3 | CASSRQGASTDTQYF
TRBJ2-3 | NA | TRBV27 | CASSPNYPDTQYF
TRBJ1-1 | NA | TRBV6-5 | CASSYSYGGLGTEAFF
TRBJ1-2 | NA | TRBV9 | CASSVSQGGGYTF
TRBJ1-1 | NA | TRBV6-1 | CASSELGGTEAFF
TRBJ2-3 | NA | TRBV3-1/TRBV3-2 | CASSQAAGSTDTQYF
TRBJ1-4 | NA | TRBV5-8 | CASSSPIRVEGEKLFF
TRBJ1-1 | NA | TRBV11-1 | CASSATLNTEAFF
TRBJ1-1 | NA | TRBV7-2 | CASSLVGGVLNTEAFF
TRBJ1-5 | TRBD1 | TRBV3-1/TRBV3-2 | CASSPDRAGGNQPQHF
TRBJ2-7 | TRBD1 | TRBV5-1 | CASSSPDQGDRYF
TRBJ2-7 | NA | TRBV20-1 | CSASTSSRGEQYF
TRBJ2-2 | TRBD1 | TRBV7-2 | CASSLARDDRGRFNTGELFF
TRBJ1-4 | TRBD1 | TRBV9 | CASTQGVQKNEKLFF
TRBJ1-6 | TRBD1 | TRBV3-1/TRBV3-2 | CASSRARDSEYNSPLHF
TRBJ1-1 | NA | TRBV5-5 | CASISGTLNTEAFF
TRBJ1-1 | NA | TRBV28 | CASTEQIEQGEAFF
TRBJ1-2 | TRBD1 | TRBV27 | CASSLTGGAGGYTF